This section outlines one T cell receptor (beta chain) sequence together with its context. There is no known antigen for this receptor. No clone much larger than this one lies a single base away; base qualities are absent. Including cysteine and phenylalanine, the CDR3 has 12 amino acids. The sequence is cut down to CDR3 DNA, 36 bases in frame from base 1. The junction carries 9 bases between V and J, which are trimmed by 3 bases and 7 bases respectively. Per the germline V gene (reference sequence), GTSNPN is the CDR1 and SVGIG is the CDR2. The immunoSEQ Assay, a bias-controlled multiplex PCR, was used to amplify TCRbeta CDR3 regions from genomic DNA. Turning to the authors' computational methods: The number of nucleated cells in each sample was estimated by amplification of reference gene primers within the assay. To quantify the absolute abundance of each unique TCRbeta CDR3 rearrangement, sequence reads were collapsed and filtered. For each sample, productive Simpson clonality was calculated by taking the square root of Simpson's diversity index across productive rearrangements. The table comes from immuneACCESS by way of TCRdb, which keeps in-frame sequences with V and J called. Part of the clones is missing from these tables; in studies checked, under half for an unresolved V gene and the rest for unknown reasons. V and J calls and clone size are copied from that table; D and trimming were computed from the DNA. Counted in this sample were around 150,000 clones; 80% to 85% of them appeared once. The ten largest make up about 10% of the sample.

This sample was included in a study of blood T cell repertoires in COVID-19 (dated by TCRdb to 2020 to 2021). Study-wide context: The collaborator samples originated in the United States, Italy and Spain and spanned the acute and convalescent phases of COVID-19. The repertoires were made available in a free public database intended to serve as a resource for research on the immune response to SARS-CoV-2. The samples were drawn from the first 160 participants of the ongoing ImmuneRACE study and from 1,200 or so subjects provided by 6 global collaborators. Where available, HLA class I and class II types were obtained from metadata supplied by the sample provider rather than from assay-based typing. The dataset comprised deeply sampled blood TCRbeta repertoires from subjects exposed to, actively infected with, or recovered from COVID-19. Nearly every sample came with metadata listing a de-identified subject ID, COVID-19 status, age in years and sex. The material from the prospective study consisted of cDNA or gDNA derived from T cells, B-cell-depleted T cells, or PBMCs.

The investigation overall reported the following: The quantity of clinical and demographic metadata differed by source and by participant and was supplied without curation.

Whole blood was collected in K2EDTA tubes by collaborating institutions according to the institutions' own protocols. Collaborator samples were shipped for TCRbeta analysis as frozen whole blood, isolated PBMCs, or DNA extracted from either sample type. Sequenced sample: peripheral blood. This chain joins TRBV30 to TRBJ2-2; the D gene identity is not certain. The receptor comes from a woman of 80 years or more with active or convalescent COVID-19. The encoded CDR3 is CAWSRVSGELFF. The DNA sequence is TGTGCCTGGAGCCGGGTAAGCGGGGAGCTGTTTTTT. Outside the CDR3, residues come from the reference TRBV30 and TRBJ2-2 proteins, so the full variable domain is: SQTIHQWPATLVQPVGSPLSLECTVEGTSNPNLYWYRQAAGRGLQLLFYSVGIGQISSEVPQNLSASRPQDRQFILSSKKLLLSDSGFYLCAWSRVSGELFFGEGSRLTVL.